This entry lists 18 T cell receptor beta chains sequenced from one sample in a study of tissue T cells after allogeneic stem cell transplantation. Time point here: mouse harvest day 14 after allogeneic transplant. Tail vein injection delivered 10^7 T-cell-depleted bone marrow cells and 10^6 splenic CD5+ T cells. Measured with immunoSEQ multiplex PCR; TCRdb has only the in-frame clones, and not every one. Of approximately 4,000 clones listed, roughly half are singletons. Specimen: gut tissue. These receptors originate from a female BALB/c mouse given C57BL/6 T cells with graft-versus-host disease after an allogeneic hematopoietic cell transplant.

This clone was found a few times. Any gene name here is a mouse gene name. Read sequence stops 1 residue before the CDR3 end, and the germline J gene provides the missing end. This rearrangement joins TRBV23 to TRBJ2-7. Germline loops: CDR1 KGHTA, CDR2 FQNQQP. The CDR3 runs 13 residues. CDR3 region: CSSSRHRSYEQYF. The CDR3 bases that were read are TGCTCCAGCAGTCGGCACCGCTCCTATGAACAGTAC. The variable domain in full, completed from reference TRBV23 and TRBJ2-7, reads DAAVTQKPRYLIKMKGQEAEMKCIPEKGHTAVFWYQQKQSKELKFLIYFQNQQPLDQIDMVKERFSAVCPSSSLCSLGIRTCEAEDSALYLCSSSRHRSYEQYFGPGTRLTVL.

A few counts support this clone. Germline and genes here are mouse. The read comes to an end 1 residue before the CDR3 does, leaving the germline J gene to fill in the end. The chain combines TRBV4 with TRBJ2-4; a possible D gene is TRBD2 (6 bases). Germline V gene sequence: CDR1 LGHDT, CDR2 YNNKQL (reference sequence). The V gene lost 4 bases and the J gene lost 0 bases, with 8 bases spanning the gap. CDR3 length equals 14 residues. Here the CDR3 reads CASSSWGSQNTLYF. The sequenced CDR3 bases are TGTGCCAGCAGCTCCTGGGGTAGTCAAAACACCTTGTAC.

The sample holds a few counts of this clone. Gene names follow the mouse nomenclature. The sequence runs out 1 residue before the end of the CDR3; the remainder is reconstructed from the germline J gene. The chain couples TRBV26 to TRBJ1-6, with D perhaps TRBD1 (6 bases). TRBJ1-6 is noted as an ORF with a role that remains uncertain. CDR1 is KGHPV and CDR2 is FQNQEV in the germline V gene (reference sequence). The germline V and J ends were trimmed by 4 bases and 3 bases, with 10 bases remaining between them. The length of the CDR3 is 15 residues. The chain's CDR3 is CASSPPGHYNSPLYF. The sequenced part of the CDR3 DNA is TGTGCCAGCAGTCCTCCGGGACACTATAATTCGCCCCTCTAC.

About this clone itself: The germline and genes are mouse ones. Read coverage stops 1 residue before the CDR3 terminus; the germline J gene supplies the remainder. The same CDR3 is also encoded by other DNA sequences in this sample. This rearrangement joins TRBV23 to TRBJ1-4; the table's D call, TRBD1, was not checked against the DNA. This CDR3 has 14 residues. CDR1 and CDR2 (germline): KGHTA, FQNQQP. This CDR3 is CSSSPGQGGERLFF. CDR3 DNA (partial): TGCTCCAGCAGCCCGGGACAGGGGGGCGAAAGATTATTT.

Notes on this clone: Gene and germline names: mouse. With the read ending 1 residue before the CDR3 end, the germline J gene is used to fill in that end. This rearrangement joins TRBV12-1 to TRBJ2-4; 7 bases agree with TRBD2. V dropped 0 bases and J dropped 3; count of bases not matched to a gene: 2. Germline CDR1 reads SGHSN; CDR2 reads HYEKVE. The CDR3 consists of 14 residues. The CDR3 here is CASSLGLVQNTLYF. The covered CDR3 bases are TGTGCCAGCTCTCTCGGACTGGTGCAAAACACCTTGTAC.

Worth noting for this clone: These gene names are mouse names. CDR3 sequence: CASSLGTEDTQYF. The DNA read from the CDR3 is TGTGCCAGCAGTCTGGGGACAGAGGACACCCAGTAC. The V and J genes are TRBV26 and TRBJ2-5; TRBD1 aligns across 7 bases. The CDR3 end lies 1 residue beyond the end of the read and is filled in from the germline J gene. CDR1 KGHPV and CDR2 FQNQEV come from the germline V gene (reference sequence). With V trimmed by 2 bases and J by 6 bases, 2 bases remained unmatched. The CDR3 runs to 13 residues.

This clone was counted once. Genes and germline come from the mouse. The DNA ends 1 residue before the CDR3 does, and the rest of the CDR3 is filled in from the germline J gene. The genes are TRBV26 and TRBJ2-3, with D possibly matching TRBD1 (6 bases). Trimming shortened V by 4 bases and J by 2 bases, and 10 bases separated the two germline ends. Germline-derived CDR1 and CDR2 are KGHPV and FQNQEV (reference sequence). The CDR3 runs to 14 residues. CDR3 region: CASSPRGFAETLYF. The sequenced CDR3 bases are TGTGCCAGCAGTCCCAGGGGATTTGCAGAAACGCTGTAT.

This clone showed up just a few times. Germline and genes here are mouse. The read is 1 residue too short to cover the CDR3 end, so that end is filled in from the germline J gene. The rearrangement uses TRBV26 and TRBJ1-2, with D tentatively TRBD1 (6 bases). V dropped 0 bases and J dropped 2 bases, with 7 bases sitting between them. CDR1 and CDR2 (germline): KGHPV, FQNQEV (reference sequence). The CDR3 is 14 amino acids. The CDR3 bases that were read are TGTGCCAGCAGTCTGTCGACAGGTAACTCCGACTACACC. Amino acids: CASSLSTGNSDYT. The CDR3 as a whole reads CASSLSTGNSDYTF.

A word on this clone: Gene labels here are mouse ones. From the germline J gene comes the end of the CDR3, since the read stops 1 residue before it. This chain joins TRBV12-1 and TRBJ2-1, with 9 bases matching TRBD1. Trimming removed 1 base from V and 1 base from J; junction bases left unmatched: 1. The CDR3 consists of 15 residues. The germline V gene has CDR1 SGHSN and CDR2 HYEKVE. This CDR3 is CASSLGTGNYAEQFF. The CDR3 bases that were read are TGTGCCAGCTCTCTGGGGACAGGGAACTATGCTGAGCAGTTC.

With respect to this clone: Gene names denote mouse genes. Sequencing ends 1 residue short of the CDR3 end; the germline J gene provides the rest. The chain is built from TRBV3 and TRBJ1-3; no clear D gene. V lost 5 bases, J lost 2 bases, and 7 bases lay in between. Germline V gene data show CDR1 as SNHLY and CDR2 as FYNGKV (reference sequence). There are 13 residues in the CDR3. The CDR3 spells CASSRTPGNTLYF. Incomplete CDR3 DNA: TGTGCCAGCAGCAGGACCCCTGGAAATACGCTCTAT.

This clone has a handful of counts. Gene names denote mouse genes. With the read ending 1 residue before the CDR3 end, the germline J gene is used to fill in that end. This sequence joins TRBV16 and TRBJ1-3; tentative D call: TRBD1 (6 bases). Germline V gene data show CDR1 as SGHSA and CDR2 as FRNQAP. V was cut by 4 bases and J by 0 bases, with 7 bases left in between. The CDR3 is 14 residues long. CDR3 DNA (partial): TGTGCAAGCAGCTACAGGGATTCTGGAAATACGCTCTAT. It specifies CASSYRDSGNTLY. The complete CDR3 reads CASSYRDSGNTLYF.

This clone is judged large (0.1 to 1%). The genes and germline here are from mouse. The read comes to an end 1 residue before the CDR3 does, leaving the germline J gene to fill in the end. This rearrangement joins TRBV13-3 to TRBJ2-4; 9 nucleotides match TRBD1. Germline V lookup: CDR1 NNHDY, CDR2 SYVADS. V trimming: 4 bases; J trimming: 0 bases; junction bases outside the gene matches: 6. The CDR3 runs to 16 residues. The CDR3 region is CASSPGQGTSQNTLYF. The CDR3 DNA, read in part, is TGTGCCAGCAGTCCGGGACAGGGAACTAGTCAAAACACCTTGTAC.

By sample share, this clone is medium-sized. Gene names follow the mouse nomenclature. The CDR3 extends 1 residue past the end of the read, so its final part is completed from the germline J gene. The rearrangement joins TRBV12-2 to TRBJ2-7; maybe TRBD1 (6 bases). Trimming took 2 bases from V and 4 from J, leaving 8 bases between them. The CDR3 runs 12 residues. From germline, CDR1 is SGHLS and CDR2 HYDKME. The DNA read from the CDR3 is TGTGCCAGCTCTCCCGGGACATATGAACAGTAC. The encoded protein is CASSPGTYEQY. In full, the CDR3 is CASSPGTYEQYF.

To note about this clone: The gene names given are mouse names. The sequence runs out 1 residue before the end of the CDR3; the remainder is reconstructed from the germline J gene. The chain uses TRBV13-2 and TRBJ2-5, with 9 bases lining up with TRBD2. The J segment lost 3 bases and the V segment lost 0 bases, leaving 5 bases of the junction unmatched. CDR3 length equals 16 residues. CDR1 is NNHNN, CDR2 SYGAGS, per germline (reference sequence). CDR3 sequence: CASGDALGGAQDTQYF. CDR3 DNA (partial): TGTGCCAGCGGTGATGCTCTGGGGGGGGCTCAAGACACCCAGTAC.

This clone was seen a handful of times. Gene names follow the mouse nomenclature. The CDR3 end is not reached by the read, which stops 1 residue before it; the germline J gene fills it in. The chain links TRBV13-2 to TRBJ1-2, with D possibly matching TRBD1 (5 bases). Germline V lookup: CDR1 NNHNN, CDR2 SYGAGS (reference sequence). The V and J ends lost 0 bases and 4 bases respectively, with 7 bases between them. The CDR3 is 13 residues long. CDR3 loop: CASGDATVSDYTF. The covered CDR3 bases are TGTGCCAGCGGTGATGCGACAGTCTCCGACTACACC.

Relative to its sample, this clone is medium-sized. Here the gene names and germline are mouse. The DNA read from the CDR3 is TGTGCCAGCAGCTCCGACTTCTATGAACAGTAC. This translates into CASSSDFYEQY. The entire CDR3 protein reads CASSSDFYEQYF. V is TRBV3 and J is TRBJ2-7; D is undetermined. With the read ending 1 residue before the CDR3 end, the germline J gene is used to fill in that end. Germline V gene data show CDR1 as SNHLY and CDR2 as FYNGKV (reference sequence). V was clipped by 4 bases and J by 3 bases, with 7 bases between them. This CDR3 comprises 12 residues.

This clone was seen more than once but under ten times. Mouse gene names and germline throughout. The CDR3 loop reads CASSHDWGPQYF. CDR3 DNA (partial): TGTGCCAGCAGTCACGACTGGGGGCCACAGTAC. The J gene is TRBJ2-7, the V gene TRBV26; 9 bases match TRBD2. Read data end 1 residue before the CDR3 end; the end is taken from the germline J gene. Germline CDR1 and CDR2: KGHPV and FQNQEV (reference sequence). J was trimmed by 9 bases and V by 4 bases; bases with no gene match: 4. The CDR3 has 12 residues.

In regard to this clone: All gene names here are mouse names. The CDR3 is cut off 1 residue early in the read; its end comes from the germline J gene. The rearrangement joins TRBV16 to TRBJ1-1; 7 bases are shared with TRBD1. This CDR3 is 13 amino acids long. Trimming cost V 5 bases and J 1 base; bases outside gene matches: 1. CDR1 and CDR2 (germline): SGHSA, FRNQAP. The sequenced CDR3 bases are TGTGCAAGCAGCAACAGGGGAAACACAGAAGTCTTC. This translates into CASSNRGNTEVF. The whole CDR3 region reads CASSNRGNTEVFF.